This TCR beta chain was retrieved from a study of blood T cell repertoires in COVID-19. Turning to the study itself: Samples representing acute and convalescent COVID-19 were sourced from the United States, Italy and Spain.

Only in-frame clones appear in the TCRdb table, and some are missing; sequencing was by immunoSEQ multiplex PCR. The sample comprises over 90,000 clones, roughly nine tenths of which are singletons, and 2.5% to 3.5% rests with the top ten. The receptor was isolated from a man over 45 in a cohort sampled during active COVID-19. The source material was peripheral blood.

The CDR3 is CASSPDQPQHF. CDR3 DNA sequence: TGTGCCAGCAGCCCCGATCAGCCCCAGCATTTT. The chain combines TRBV5-5 with TRBJ1-5, with D unclear. The CDR3 covers 11 residues. Trimming removed 4 bases from V and 5 bases from J, with 4 bases in between. Germline CDR1 is SGHKS and CDR2 is YYEKEE (reference sequence).